This T cell receptor (beta chain) came from a study of molecular identifiers for immune sequencing clone quantification. The CDR3 runs to 15 residues. Looked up from germline, CDR1 is DFQATT and CDR2 is SNEGSKA (reference sequence). This clonotype was seen a handful of times. Germline and junction disagree at one end, which may indicate a read error. Library preparation followed earlier protocols using designated TCR primers. TCRdb ran MiXCR on the PCR reads and lists one entry per CDR3 protein. The sample has roughly 320,000 distinct CDR3 sequences; 20% to 25% are singletons. The chain links TRBV20-1 to TRBJ2-7; the match to TRBD2 covers 8 bases. The TCR comes from a human donor in good health. Some libraries in this study had Jurkat cell RNA spiked in. The sequencing input was naive CD8+ T cells from blood, with Jurkat cell RNA spiked in. Subset of the sample: FACS-sorted CD8+CD4-CCR7+CD45RA+ naive T cells. This CDR3 reads CSAGDPETSVYEQYF. For the CDR3, the DNA is TGCAGTGCTGGAGATCCTGAGACTAGCGTTTACGAGCAGTACTTC.